The following is a T cell receptor beta chain sequence with its context. This CDR3 is 14 amino acids long. Germline assignment: CDR1 KGHSH and CDR2 LQKENI. Trimming pared 3 bases from V and 2 bases from J, leaving 11 bases between. The data originate from a study of T cell changes during pregnancy in multiple sclerosis. The method was immunoSEQ multiplex PCR; TCRdb's version includes in-frame clones alone and lacks a portion of them. The repertoire has fewer than 35,000 clones, approximately 91% of them found once; the top ten carry 2.5% to 3.5%. The clonotype comes from a female donor in good health, enrolled as a control in a pregnancy study. The specimen was CD4+ T cells from peripheral blood mononuclear cells, collected in the third trimester of pregnancy. The chain combines TRBV18 with TRBJ2-7, with a tentative D call TRBD1 (5 bases). The CDR3 bases are TGTGCCAGCTCACCCGTGACAGTACCCTACGAGCAGTACTTC. This sequence encodes CASSPVTVPYEQYF. Full variable domain (rest looked up from reference TRBV18 and TRBJ2-7): NAGVMQNPRHLVRRRGQEARLRCSPMKGHSHVYWYRQLPEEGLKFMVYLQKENIIDESGMPKERFSAEFPKEGPSILRIQQVVRGDSAAYFCASSPVTVPYEQYFGPGTRLTVT.